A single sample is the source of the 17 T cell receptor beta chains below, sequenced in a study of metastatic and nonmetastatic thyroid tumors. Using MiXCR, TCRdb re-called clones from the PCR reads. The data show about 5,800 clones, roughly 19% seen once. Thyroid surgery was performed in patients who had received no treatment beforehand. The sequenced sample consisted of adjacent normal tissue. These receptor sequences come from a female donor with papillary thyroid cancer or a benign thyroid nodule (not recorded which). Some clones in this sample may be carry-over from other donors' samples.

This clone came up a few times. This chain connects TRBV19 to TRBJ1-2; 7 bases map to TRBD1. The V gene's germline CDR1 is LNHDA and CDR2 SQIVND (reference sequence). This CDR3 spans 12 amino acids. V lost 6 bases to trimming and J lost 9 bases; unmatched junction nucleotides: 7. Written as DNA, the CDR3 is TGTGCCAGTAGCCCGGGACAGAGTCGCTACACCTTC. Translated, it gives CASSPGQSRYTF.

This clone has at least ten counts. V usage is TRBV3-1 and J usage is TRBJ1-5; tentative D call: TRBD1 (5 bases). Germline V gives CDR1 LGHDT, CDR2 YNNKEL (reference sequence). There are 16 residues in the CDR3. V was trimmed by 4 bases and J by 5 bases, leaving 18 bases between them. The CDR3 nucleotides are TGTGCCAGCAGCCCTGGGGCATCCAGAACAGATCAGCCCCAGCATTTT. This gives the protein CASSPGASRTDQPQHF.

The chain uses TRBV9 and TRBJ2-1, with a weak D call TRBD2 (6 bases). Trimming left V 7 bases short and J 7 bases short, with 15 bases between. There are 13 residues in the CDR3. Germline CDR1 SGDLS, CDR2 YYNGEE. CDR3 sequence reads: CASADTLANEQFF. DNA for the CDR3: TGTGCCAGCGCTGACACCCTAGCGAATGAGCAGTTCTTC.

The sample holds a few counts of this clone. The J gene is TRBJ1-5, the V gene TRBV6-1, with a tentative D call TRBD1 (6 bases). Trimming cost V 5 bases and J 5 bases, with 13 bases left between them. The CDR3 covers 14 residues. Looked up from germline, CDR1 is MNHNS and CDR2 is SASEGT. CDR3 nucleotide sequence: TGTGCCAGCAGTACAGGGTTGGGGTATCAGCCCCAGCATTTT. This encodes CASSTGLGYQPQHF.

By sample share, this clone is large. The CDR3 bases are TGTGCCAGCGGCCCCAGACAGGGAGGGTTTTACGAGCAGTACTTC. Its protein is CASGPRQGGFYEQYF. The chain uses TRBV27 and TRBJ2-7; D possibly uses TRBD1 or TRBD2 (7 bases each). This CDR3 contains 15 residues. V shed 8 bases and J shed 4 bases, with 21 bases lying between them. Germline V gene data show CDR1 as MNHEY and CDR2 as SMNVEV (reference sequence).

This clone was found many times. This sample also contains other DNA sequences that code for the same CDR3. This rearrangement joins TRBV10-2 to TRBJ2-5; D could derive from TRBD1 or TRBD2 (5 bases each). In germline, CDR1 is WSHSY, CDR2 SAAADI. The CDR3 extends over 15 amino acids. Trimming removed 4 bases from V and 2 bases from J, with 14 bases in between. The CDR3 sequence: CASSVTGTRQETQYF. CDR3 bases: TGCGCCAGCAGTGTTACGGGGACCAGGCAAGAGACCCAGTACTTC.

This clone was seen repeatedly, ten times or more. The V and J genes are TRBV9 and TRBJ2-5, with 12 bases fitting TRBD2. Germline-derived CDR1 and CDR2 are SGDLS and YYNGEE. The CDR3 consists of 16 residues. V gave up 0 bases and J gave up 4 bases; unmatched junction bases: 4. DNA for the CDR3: TGTGCCAGCAGCGTAGGACTAGCGGGAGTAGGAGAGACCCAGTACTTC. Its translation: CASSVGLAGVGETQYF. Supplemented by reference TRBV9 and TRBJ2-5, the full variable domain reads DSGVTQTPKHLITATGQRVTLRCSPRSGDLSVYWYQQSLDQGLQFLIQYYNGEERAKGNILERFSAQQFPDLHSELNLSSLELGDSALYFCASSVGLAGVGETQYFGPGTRLLVL.

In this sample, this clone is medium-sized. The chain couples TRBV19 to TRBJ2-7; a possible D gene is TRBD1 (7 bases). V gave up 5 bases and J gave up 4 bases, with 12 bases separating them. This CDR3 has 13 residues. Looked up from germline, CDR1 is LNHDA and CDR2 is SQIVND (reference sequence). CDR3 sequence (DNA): TGTGCCAGTAGTCCGACAGGGAGGTACGAGCAGTACTTC. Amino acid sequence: CASSPTGRYEQYF.

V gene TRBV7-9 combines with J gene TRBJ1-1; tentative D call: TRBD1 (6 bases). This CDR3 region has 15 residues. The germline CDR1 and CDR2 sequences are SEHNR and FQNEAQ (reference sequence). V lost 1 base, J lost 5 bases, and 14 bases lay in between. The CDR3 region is CASSLDQGLGTEAFF. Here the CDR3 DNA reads TGTGCCAGCAGCTTAGACCAGGGGCTAGGGACTGAAGCTTTCTTT.

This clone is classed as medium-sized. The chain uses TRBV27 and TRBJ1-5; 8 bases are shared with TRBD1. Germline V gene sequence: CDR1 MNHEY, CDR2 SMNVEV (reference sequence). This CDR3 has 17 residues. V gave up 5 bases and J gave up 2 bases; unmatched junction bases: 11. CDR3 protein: CASSTWTGIGRNQPQHF. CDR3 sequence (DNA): TGTGCCAGCAGTACATGGACAGGGATCGGGCGCAATCAGCCCCAGCATTTT.

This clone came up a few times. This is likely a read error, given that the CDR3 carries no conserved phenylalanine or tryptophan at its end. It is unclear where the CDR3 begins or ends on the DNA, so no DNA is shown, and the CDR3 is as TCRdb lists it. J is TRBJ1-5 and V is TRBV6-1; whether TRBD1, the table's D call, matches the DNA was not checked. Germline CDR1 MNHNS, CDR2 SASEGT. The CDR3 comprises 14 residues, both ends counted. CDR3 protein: CASSEAVAGRQPHL.

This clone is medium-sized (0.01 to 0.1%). The CDR3 bases are TGTGCCAGCAGTTCTCTTGGACTAGCGGGGGGGCCGAGAGATGAGCAGTTCTTC. It specifies CASSSLGLAGGPRDEQFF. V is TRBV27 and J is TRBJ2-1; 15 nucleotides agree with TRBD2. Germline assignment: CDR1 MNHEY and CDR2 SMNVEV (reference sequence). The CDR3 extends over 18 amino acids. The ends lost 4 bases at V and 8 bases at J; junction bases unmatched: 12.

DNA for the CDR3: TGTGCCAGCAGTTACCCGGGACAGGGGAATTCACCCCTCCACTTT. Translation: CASSYPGQGNSPLHF. The V gene is TRBV6-5, the J gene TRBJ1-6, with 10 nucleotides matching TRBD1. Losses at the gene ends were 2 bases for V and 7 bases for J; bases not matched to a gene: 2. This CDR3 is built from 15 residues. Looked up from germline, CDR1 is MNHEY and CDR2 is SVGAGI.

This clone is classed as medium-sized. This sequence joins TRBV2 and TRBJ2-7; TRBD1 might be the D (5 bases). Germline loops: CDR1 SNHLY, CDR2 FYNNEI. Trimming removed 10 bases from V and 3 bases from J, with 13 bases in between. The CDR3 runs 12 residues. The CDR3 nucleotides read TGTGCCAACAAAGGGGTAAACTACGAGCAGTACTTC. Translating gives CANKGVNYEQYF.

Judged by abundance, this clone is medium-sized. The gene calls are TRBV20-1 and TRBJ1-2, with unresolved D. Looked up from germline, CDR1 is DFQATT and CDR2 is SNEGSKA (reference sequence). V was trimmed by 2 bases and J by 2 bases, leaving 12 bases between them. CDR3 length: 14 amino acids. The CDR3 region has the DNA TGCAGTGCTAGACAGGAGAAAGACAACTATGGCTACACCTTC. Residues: CSARQEKDNYGYTF.

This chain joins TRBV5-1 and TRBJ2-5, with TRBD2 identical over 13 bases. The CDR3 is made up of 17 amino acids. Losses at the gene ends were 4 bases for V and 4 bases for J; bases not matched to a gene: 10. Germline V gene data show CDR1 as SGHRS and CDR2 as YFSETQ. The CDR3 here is CASSRTSGSFGSETQYF. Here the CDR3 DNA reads TGCGCCAGCAGCCGGACTAGCGGGAGTTTTGGGTCAGAGACCCAGTACTTC. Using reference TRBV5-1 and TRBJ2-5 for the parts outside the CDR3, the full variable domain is KAGVTQTPRYLIKTRGQQVTLSCSPISGHRSVSWYQQTPGQGLQFLFEYFSETQRNKGNFPGRFSGRQFSNSRSEMNVSTLELGDSALYLCASSRTSGSFGSETQYFGPGTRLLVL.

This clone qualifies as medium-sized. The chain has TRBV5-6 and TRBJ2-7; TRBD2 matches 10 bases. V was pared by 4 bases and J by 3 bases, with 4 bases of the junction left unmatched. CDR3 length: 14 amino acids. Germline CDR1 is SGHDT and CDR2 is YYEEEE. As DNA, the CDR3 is TGTGCCAGCAGCATGCAGCGGGAGGGCTACGAGCAGTACTTC. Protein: CASSMQREGYEQYF.